This is a list of T cell receptor beta chains from one sample in a study of blood T cell repertoires in COVID-19. Only in-frame clones appear in the TCRdb table, and some are missing; sequencing was by immunoSEQ multiplex PCR. The table lists 85,000 to 95,000 clones, around nine tenths of them singletons. Sequenced material: peripheral blood. These receptors were collected from a woman aged 45-60 years in a cohort sampled during active COVID-19. CDR3s include the opening cysteine and the closing phenylalanine or tryptophan. A D gene is named only where the DNA matches it firmly. A clone size is listed for some rows: how often the clone was seen (once, few, many), or a class if it is expanded.

v_call: TRBV3-1/TRBV3-2
clone_size: NA
d_call: NA
j_call: TRBJ2-6
cdr3_aa: CASDFSGANVLTF
cdr3_nt: TGTGCCAGTGACTTCTCTGGGGCCAACGTCCTGACTTTC

v_call: TRBV7-3
clone_size: NA
d_call: TRBD1
j_call: TRBJ2-7
cdr3_aa: CASSYKGGQGSHRPYEQYF
cdr3_nt: TGTGCCAGCAGCTATAAAGGGGGACAGGGCTCGCATCGGCCCTACGAGCAGTACTTC

v_call: TRBV28
clone_size: NA
d_call: TRBD2
j_call: TRBJ2-7
cdr3_aa: CASSLLTSGGKGEQYF
cdr3_nt: TGTGCCAGCAGTTTACTCACTAGCGGGGGGAAAGGGGAGCAGTACTTC

v_call: TRBV7-2
clone_size: NA
d_call: NA
j_call: TRBJ1-4
cdr3_aa: CASSLVGGVEKLFF
cdr3_nt: TGTGCCAGCAGCTTAGTAGGGGGGGTTGAAAAACTGTTTTTT

v_call: TRBV7-9
clone_size: once
d_call: TRBD2
j_call: TRBJ2-3
cdr3_aa: CASSYLAGVKADTQYF
cdr3_nt: TGTGCCAGCAGCTACCTAGCGGGAGTGAAGGCAGATACGCAGTATTTT

v_call: TRBV9
clone_size: NA
d_call: NA
j_call: TRBJ1-2
cdr3_aa: CASSPWAGPYGYTF
cdr3_nt: TGTGCCAGCAGCCCGTGGGCGGGTCCCTATGGCTACACCTTC

v_call: TRBV5-4
clone_size: NA
d_call: TRBD2
j_call: TRBJ2-5
cdr3_aa: CASSGGASGRALGETQYF
cdr3_nt: TGTGCCAGCAGCGGAGGGGCTAGCGGGAGGGCCCTGGGGGAGACCCAGTACTTC

v_call: TRBV5-4
clone_size: NA
d_call: TRBD2
j_call: TRBJ2-4
cdr3_aa: CASSFRQGGSKNIQYF
cdr3_nt: TGTGCCAGCAGCTTTAGGCAGGGAGGGTCCAAAAACATTCAGTACTTC

v_call: TRBV15
clone_size: once
d_call: NA
j_call: TRBJ1-1
cdr3_aa: CATSHLQGLNTEAFF
cdr3_nt: TGTGCCACCAGCCACCTCCAGGGGTTGAACACTGAAGCTTTCTTT

v_call: TRBV28
clone_size: NA
d_call: TRBD1
j_call: TRBJ2-7
cdr3_aa: CATRTGTVAYEQYF
cdr3_nt: TGTGCCACCCGTACCGGGACAGTGGCTTACGAGCAGTACTTC

v_call: TRBV28
clone_size: once
d_call: NA
j_call: TRBJ1-4
cdr3_aa: CASSTSTGAYEKLFF
cdr3_nt: NA

v_call: TRBV4-1
clone_size: NA
d_call: NA
j_call: TRBJ1-4
cdr3_aa: CASSQVGQANEKLFF
cdr3_nt: TGCGCCAGCAGCCAAGTTGGTCAGGCTAATGAAAAACTGTTTTTT

v_call: TRBV6-5
clone_size: NA
d_call: TRBD2
j_call: TRBJ2-7
cdr3_aa: CASRRLAGSNEQYF
cdr3_nt: TGTGCCAGCAGACGTCTAGCGGGTAGTAACGAGCAGTACTTC

v_call: TRBV5-1
clone_size: NA
d_call: TRBD1
j_call: TRBJ2-7
cdr3_aa: CASSLTGGSSYEQYF
cdr3_nt: TGCGCCAGCAGCCTTACAGGGGGCAGCTCCTACGAGCAGTACTTC

v_call: TRBV5-1
clone_size: once
d_call: NA
j_call: TRBJ1-2
cdr3_aa: CASSATGIRIGGYTF
cdr3_nt: TGCGCCAGCAGCGCCACAGGGATTCGGATTGGTGGCTACACCTTC

v_call: TRBV7-9
clone_size: NA
d_call: NA
j_call: TRBJ2-2
cdr3_aa: CASSPVIPGSNTGELFF
cdr3_nt: TGTGCCAGCAGCCCCGTAATCCCGGGGTCGAACACCGGGGAGCTGTTTTTT

v_call: TRBV6-1
clone_size: NA
d_call: TRBD2
j_call: TRBJ2-1
cdr3_aa: CASSARAGGLFLRNEQFF
cdr3_nt: TGTGCCAGCAGTGCTAGGGCGGGGGGGCTATTCCTTCGCAATGAGCAGTTCTTC

v_call: TRBV9
clone_size: NA
d_call: TRBD2
j_call: TRBJ2-1
cdr3_aa: CASSAPFSGGGNEQFF
cdr3_nt: TGTGCCAGCAGCGCCCCTTTTAGCGGGGGAGGTAATGAGCAGTTCTTC

v_call: TRBV12-3/TRBV12-4
clone_size: NA
d_call: NA
j_call: TRBJ2-1
cdr3_aa: CASSFDGIYEQFF
cdr3_nt: TGTGCCAGCAGTTTTGACGGGATATATGAGCAGTTCTTC

v_call: TRBV11-3
clone_size: NA
d_call: NA
j_call: TRBJ2-3
cdr3_aa: CASSLDRYTDTQYF
cdr3_nt: TGTGCCAGCAGCTTAGACCGGTACACAGATACGCAGTATTTT

v_call: TRBV19
clone_size: NA
d_call: TRBD1
j_call: TRBJ2-6
cdr3_aa: CASSAQGALGANVLTF
cdr3_nt: TGTGCCAGTAGTGCACAGGGGGCGCTTGGGGCCAACGTCCTGACTTTC

v_call: TRBV9
clone_size: NA
d_call: NA
j_call: TRBJ1-3
cdr3_aa: CASSAAGGAAGNTIYF
cdr3_nt: TGTGCCAGCAGCGCGGCCGGAGGGGCGGCGGGAAACACCATATATTTT

v_call: TRBV5-4
clone_size: NA
d_call: TRBD1
j_call: TRBJ2-2
cdr3_aa: CASSGGQANTGELFF
cdr3_nt: TGTGCCAGCAGCGGGGGACAGGCCAACACCGGGGAGCTGTTTTTT

v_call: TRBV19
clone_size: NA
d_call: TRBD2
j_call: TRBJ2-1
cdr3_aa: CASGTSGLGEQFF
cdr3_nt: TGTGCCAGCGGGACTAGCGGGTTGGGGGAGCAGTTCTTC

v_call: TRBV5-1
clone_size: NA
d_call: NA
j_call: TRBJ2-7
cdr3_aa: CASSLVGEVGTKDEQYF
cdr3_nt: TGCGCCAGCAGCTTGGTGGGGGAAGTAGGGACAAAAGACGAGCAGTACTTC

v_call: TRBV14
clone_size: NA
d_call: NA
j_call: TRBJ2-1
cdr3_aa: CASSQPRGRGPYNEQFF
cdr3_nt: TGTGCCAGCAGCCAACCTCGGGGCAGGGGTCCCTACAATGAGCAGTTCTTC

v_call: TRBV6-6
clone_size: NA
d_call: TRBD1
j_call: TRBJ1-2
cdr3_aa: CASSYGTGRYGYTF
cdr3_nt: TGTGCCAGCAGTTACGGGACAGGGAGATATGGCTACACCTTC

v_call: TRBV3-1/TRBV3-2
clone_size: NA
d_call: NA
j_call: TRBJ1-2
cdr3_aa: CASSQGTTQANYGYTF
cdr3_nt: TGTGCCAGCAGCCAAGGCACAACACAGGCTAACTATGGCTACACCTTC

v_call: TRBV2
clone_size: NA
d_call: NA
j_call: TRBJ2-1
cdr3_aa: CASSEVLGSSYNEQFF
cdr3_nt: TGTGCCAGCAGTGAAGTGCTGGGGAGCTCCTACAATGAGCAGTTCTTC

v_call: TRBV7-9
clone_size: NA
d_call: NA
j_call: TRBJ1-4
cdr3_aa: CASSLAVGGRGEKLFF
cdr3_nt: TGTGCCAGCAGCTTAGCGGTCGGGGGGCGTGGTGAAAAACTGTTTTTT

v_call: TRBV6-1
clone_size: NA
d_call: TRBD1
j_call: TRBJ1-5
cdr3_aa: CASSGFGQGANQPQHF
cdr3_nt: TGTGCCAGCAGTGGATTCGGACAGGGGGCGAATCAGCCCCAGCATTTT

v_call: TRBV19
clone_size: once
d_call: NA
j_call: TRBJ2-1
cdr3_aa: CASSITGLGHGRVDEQFF
cdr3_nt: TGTGCCAGTAGTATCACTGGACTCGGGCACGGTCGGGTCGATGAGCAGTTCTTC

v_call: TRBV2
clone_size: NA
d_call: NA
j_call: TRBJ1-2
cdr3_aa: CASSPAGLGGYTF
cdr3_nt: TGTGCCAGCAGCCCCGCAGGGCTCGGCGGCTACACCTTC

v_call: TRBV24-1
clone_size: NA
d_call: TRBD1
j_call: TRBJ1-6
cdr3_aa: CATGETGGWYSPLHF
cdr3_nt: TGTGCCACCGGCGAGACAGGGGGCTGGTATTCACCCCTCCACTTT

v_call: TRBV5-1
clone_size: NA
d_call: TRBD1
j_call: TRBJ1-2
cdr3_aa: CASSSPNRGRGGYTF
cdr3_nt: TGCGCCAGCAGCTCCCCAAACAGGGGGCGCGGCGGCTACACCTTC

v_call: TRBV11-1
clone_size: once
d_call: NA
j_call: TRBJ2-5
cdr3_aa: CASSSGLSGNQETQYF
cdr3_nt: TGTGCCAGCAGCTCGGGTTTGAGCGGAAATCAAGAGACCCAGTACTTC

v_call: TRBV23-1
clone_size: NA
d_call: TRBD1
j_call: TRBJ2-7
cdr3_aa: CASSQSNQGAIHEQYF
cdr3_nt: TGCGCCAGCAGTCAATCGAACCAGGGGGCTATCCACGAGCAGTACTTC

v_call: TRBV6-6
clone_size: NA
d_call: NA
j_call: TRBJ2-7
cdr3_aa: CASSTYSGLYEQYF
cdr3_nt: TGTGCCAGCAGTACCTACAGCGGACTCTACGAGCAGTACTTC

v_call: TRBV6-5
clone_size: NA
d_call: TRBD2
j_call: TRBJ2-7
cdr3_aa: CASSYGTGLVVSEQYF
cdr3_nt: TGTGCCAGCAGTTACGGTACGGGACTAGTAGTCTCCGAGCAGTACTTC

v_call: TRBV5-1
clone_size: NA
d_call: TRBD2
j_call: TRBJ2-1
cdr3_aa: CASSLGLLAGGYPGEQFF
cdr3_nt: TGCGCCAGCAGCTTGGGGTTGCTAGCGGGGGGTTATCCCGGTGAGCAGTTCTTC

v_call: TRBV11-3
clone_size: NA
d_call: TRBD1
j_call: TRBJ1-2
cdr3_aa: CASSSTGQGYGYTF
cdr3_nt: TGTGCCAGCAGCTCAACGGGACAGGGGTATGGCTACACCTTC

v_call: TRBV6-5
clone_size: NA
d_call: NA
j_call: TRBJ1-5
cdr3_aa: CASSYSRDFDQPQHF
cdr3_nt: TGTGCCAGCAGTTACTCCAGGGATTTCGATCAGCCCCAGCATTTT

v_call: TRBV9
clone_size: once
d_call: NA
j_call: TRBJ2-1
cdr3_aa: CASSPQGGADNEQFF
cdr3_nt: TGTGCCAGCAGCCCCCAGGGGGGCGCAGACAATGAGCAGTTCTTC

v_call: TRBV19
clone_size: NA
d_call: NA
j_call: TRBJ2-4
cdr3_aa: CASSIQSRGKNIQYF
cdr3_nt: TGTGCCAGTAGTATACAGTCTCGAGGCAAAAACATTCAGTACTTC

v_call: TRBV10-1
clone_size: NA
d_call: NA
j_call: TRBJ2-3
cdr3_aa: CASSEGSPYGTQYF
cdr3_nt: TGCGCCAGCAGTGAGGGGAGCCCGTACGGTACGCAGTATTTT

v_call: TRBV15
clone_size: NA
d_call: NA
j_call: TRBJ1-1
cdr3_aa: CATSSRGDTEAFF
cdr3_nt: TGTGCCACCAGCAGTCGGGGGGACACTGAAGCTTTCTTT

v_call: TRBV19
clone_size: NA
d_call: NA
j_call: TRBJ1-3
cdr3_aa: CASSISARDSSSGNTIYF
cdr3_nt: TGTGCCAGTAGTATAAGTGCCCGGGACTCCAGCTCTGGAAACACCATATATTTT

v_call: TRBV7-2
clone_size: NA
d_call: NA
j_call: TRBJ1-1
cdr3_aa: CASSLVGRGTEAFF
cdr3_nt: TGTGCCAGCAGCCTAGTCGGGAGGGGCACTGAAGCTTTCTTT

v_call: TRBV7-9
clone_size: NA
d_call: NA
j_call: TRBJ1-1
cdr3_aa: CASSLGQANTEAFF
cdr3_nt: TGTGCCAGCAGCTTAGGGCAGGCTAACACTGAAGCTTTCTTT

v_call: TRBV7-9
clone_size: NA
d_call: NA
j_call: TRBJ2-5
cdr3_aa: CASSLAVGAIQETQYF
cdr3_nt: TGTGCCAGCAGCTTAGCCGTGGGAGCTATTCAAGAGACCCAGTACTTC

v_call: TRBV2
clone_size: few
d_call: NA
j_call: TRBJ1-1
cdr3_aa: CASRGEGLNTEAFF
cdr3_nt: TGTGCCAGCAGGGGGGAGGGCTTGAACACTGAAGCTTTCTTT

v_call: TRBV4-1
clone_size: few
d_call: TRBD1
j_call: TRBJ1-2
cdr3_aa: CASSQERTPGQGPNYGYTF
cdr3_nt: TGCGCCAGCAGCCAAGAGAGGACACCGGGACAGGGGCCTAACTATGGCTACACCTTC

v_call: TRBV27
clone_size: once
d_call: NA
j_call: TRBJ1-1
cdr3_aa: CASSLGRVNTEAFF
cdr3_nt: TGTGCCAGCAGTTTAGGCAGGGTGAACACTGAAGCTTTCTTT

v_call: TRBV7-9
clone_size: few
d_call: NA
j_call: TRBJ1-1
cdr3_aa: CASSMSRDTEAFF
cdr3_nt: TGTGCCAGCAGCATGTCACGGGACACTGAAGCTTTCTTT

v_call: TRBV5-4
clone_size: NA
d_call: NA
j_call: TRBJ1-2
cdr3_aa: CASGAVSLGAVYTF
cdr3_nt: TGTGCCAGCGGGGCCGTGAGCCTGGGGGCAGTATACACCTTC

v_call: TRBV7-9
clone_size: few
d_call: TRBD1
j_call: TRBJ1-3
cdr3_aa: CASSLTGAGNTIYF
cdr3_nt: TGTGCCAGCAGCTTAACAGGGGCTGGAAACACCATATATTTT

v_call: TRBV3-1/TRBV3-2
clone_size: NA
d_call: NA
j_call: TRBJ1-4
cdr3_aa: CASSPNSLNEKLFF
cdr3_nt: TGTGCCAGCAGCCCTAACAGCCTTAATGAAAAACTGTTTTTT